A single sample gave rise to the 16 T cell receptor beta chains below, sequenced in a study of tumor-infiltrating lymphocytes in primary liver carcinoma. Scientists recovered RNA and DNA together from approximately 20-30 mg of unsorted bulk tissue. Total RNA amounting to 500 ng was the source from which TCR beta cDNA was made with a constant-region primer. What produced the TCR beta libraries was three nested multiplex PCR rounds using slightly modified ARM-PCR. In the first two PCR rounds, TRBV1-TRBV30 forward primers were paired with a C-beta reverse primer, and each round lasted roughly 9 cycles. TCRdb reprocessed the multiplex PCR reads via MiXCR and lists one record per CDR3 protein. The sample yields 100,000 or so distinct CDR3 sequences, almost 70% seen once. Sequenced sample: liver tumor tissue from sampling region 5. Specified subset: tumor region T5, tumor centre. The receptors were sampled from a woman aged 60-75 years with primary liver carcinoma and hepatitis B virus infection.

The table lists this clonotype with many counts. This chain links TRBV10-2 with TRBJ1-1; weak D call: TRBD1 (6 bases). The CDR3 is 13 residues long. With 6 bases removed from V and 3 bases from J, the gap between germline ends came to 11 bases. Germline V gene lookup returns CDR1 WSHSY and CDR2 SAAADI. The CDR3 DNA reads TGCGCCAGCAGGTACAGGGTGGACACTGAAGCTTTCTTT. Protein: CASRYRVDTEAFF.

The chain is built from TRBV11-1 and TRBJ2-2; D is undetermined. The CDR3 is made up of 17 amino acids. V was cut by 9 bases and J by 2 bases, with 22 bases left in between. CDR1 and CDR2 from the germline V gene are SGHAT and FQDESV (reference sequence). CDR3 region: CASSTWPFLVNTGELFF. In nucleotides, the CDR3 is TGTGCCAGTAGCACCTGGCCATTCCTAGTTAACACCGGGGAGCTGTTTTTT.

The chain couples TRBV11-2 to TRBJ2-7, with a weak D call TRBD1 (6 bases). The ends were cut back, 3 bases at V and 9 bases at J, with 12 bases in the middle. The CDR3 length is 12 residues. Germline V CDR1 and CDR2: SGHAT, FQNNGV. The CDR3: CASSLTRDMQYF. The DNA of the CDR3 is TGTGCCAGCAGCTTGACCCGGGACATGCAGTACTTC.

Concerning this clonotype itself: Just one base apart from a much larger clone, this may be a read error. A read error is likely, as this CDR3 ends without the conserved phenylalanine or tryptophan. The chain links TRBV7-9 to TRBJ2-1; possibly TRBD2 for D (6 bases). Germline assignment: CDR1 SEHNR and CDR2 FQNEAQ (reference sequence). Trimming removed 5 bases at V and 1 base at J, with 15 bases between. The CDR3 runs to 16 residues. CDR3 bases: TGTGCCAGCAGCCCCAAGCGGGCGGGATCCTACAATGAGCAGTTCCTC. The encoded protein is CASSPKRAGSYNEQFL.

As concerns this clonotype: Possible read error: a much larger clone is one base away. The rearrangement uses TRBV24-1 and TRBJ2-3; D remains ambiguous. V was clipped by 2 bases and J by 6 bases, with 14 bases between them. Germline V gene sequence: CDR1 KGHDR, CDR2 SFDVKD. The CDR3 contains 15 residues. The CDR3 DNA is TGTGCCACCAGTGATTCCCTTACTAACTCGGATACGCAGTATTTT. Translation gives CATSDSLTNSDTQYF.

In its sample, this clonotype was seen many times. V is TRBV6-1 and J is TRBJ2-1; possibly TRBD1 for D (5 bases). Trimming pared 7 bases from V and 1 base from J, leaving 8 bases between. The CDR3 has 13 residues. The germline CDR1 and CDR2 sequences are MNHNS and SASEGT. The CDR3 DNA reads as TGTGCCAGCACGGCAGGGTCCTACAATGAGCAGTTCTTC. Protein product: CASTAGSYNEQFF.

Concerning this clonotype: Sequence at one end of the junction differs from germline and may be a read error. V is TRBV10-1 and J is TRBJ1-1; D unresolved. There are 13 residues in the CDR3. From germline, CDR1 is WNHNN and CDR2 SYGVQD (reference sequence). CDR3 sequence reads: CASSPQVSTEAFF. DNA of the CDR3: TGTGCCAGCAGTCCTCAAGTGAGCACTGAAGCTTTCTTT.

With regard to this clonotype: At one end the junction does not follow the germline gene, possibly because of a read error. The chain carries TRBV11-2 and TRBJ2-1; D possibly uses TRBD1 or TRBD2 (6 bases each). Germline V lookup: CDR1 SGHAT, CDR2 FQNNGV. CDR3 size: 15 residues. Here the CDR3 DNA reads TGTACCAGCAGCTTAGGGGGAGGAAGTATCGGTAAGCAGTTCTTC. Translated: CTSSLGGGSIGKQFF.

In the case of this clonotype: The junction departs from the called germline gene at one end, perhaps through a read error. The chain joins TRBV11-3 to TRBJ1-2; D is undetermined. The CDR3 extends over 14 amino acids. Germline loops: CDR1 SGHNT, CDR2 YENEEA. Written as DNA, the CDR3 is TGTACCAGCAGCTACACTGCCAGCCGCGGAGGCTACACCTTC. It yields the protein CTSSYTASRGGYTF. Supplemented by reference TRBV11-3 and TRBJ1-2, the full variable domain reads EAGVVQSPRYKIIEKKQPVAFWCNPISGHNTLYWYLQNLGQGPELLIRYENEEAVDDSQLPKDRFSAERLKGVDSTLKIQPAELGDSAVYLCTSSYTASRGGYTFGSGTRLTVV.

The chain has TRBV6-6 and TRBJ2-5; TRBD1 is a possible D gene (5 bases). CDR1 is MNHNY, CDR2 SVGAGI, per germline (reference sequence). The CDR3 totals 15 residues. V shed 5 bases and J shed 4 bases, with 17 bases lying between them. The CDR3 nucleotides read TGTGCCAGCAGTACAAAAACATGGGGCCTAGAGACCCAGTACTTC. It is translated as CASSTKTWGLETQYF.

On this clonotype: Since no conserved phenylalanine or tryptophan closes the CDR3, a read error is the likely cause. The rearrangement joins TRBV12-3 or TRBV12-4 to TRBJ2-2, with TRBD2 matching over 7 bases. This CDR3 is built from 13 residues. The CDR3, as DNA: TGTGCCAGCGGTTTAGAGATGGGCGGGGGGCTGTTTCTT. It yields the protein CASGLEMGGGLFL.

The chain joins TRBV6-2 or TRBV6-3 to TRBJ2-3, with D uncertain. Germline CDR1 MNHEY, CDR2 SVGEGT. This CDR3 has 13 residues. CDR3 loop: CVSSYADVVTQYF. The CDR3 DNA reads TGTGTCAGTAGTTACGCTGACGTGGTTACGCAGTATTTT.

For this clonotype: A junction boundary mismatches the germline segment, possibly from a read error. The chain joins TRBV29-1 to TRBJ2-3, with D tentatively TRBD1 (8 bases). Germline-derived CDR1 and CDR2 are SQVTM and ANQGSEA. The CDR3 consists of 14 residues. The CDR3 region is CSVHRGGRTDTQYF. The CDR3 nucleotides are TGCAGCGTACACAGGGGGGGGAGGACAGATACGCAGTACTTT.

For this clonotype: A much larger clone lies one base from this, so it may be a read error. As the CDR3 is not closed by the conserved phenylalanine or tryptophan, this likely results from a read error. The CDR3 protein is CASSHRTGVAKNIQYC. The CDR3 nucleotides are TGTGCCAGCAGCCACAGGACAGGAGTAGCCAAAAACATTCAGTACTGC. The rearrangement uses TRBV14 and TRBJ2-4; 7 nucleotides align to TRBD1. The V gene end was trimmed by 3 bases and the J gene end by 0 bases; junction bases not matched to a gene: 5. CDR3 length: 16 amino acids. In germline, CDR1 is SGHDN, CDR2 FVKESK.

Note on this clonotype: The junction does not match germline at one end; this may be a read error. This chain uses TRBV11-2 with TRBJ1-1, with D hard to call. Germline V gene lookup returns CDR1 SGHAT and CDR2 FQNNGV. The CDR3 is 13 residues long. CDR3: CANSFTGSGEAFF. Here the CDR3 DNA reads TGTGCCAACAGCTTCACCGGGAGCGGGGAAGCTTTCTTT.

With regard to this clonotype: A read error may explain this, as a much larger clone is one base away. This chain uses TRBV7-8 with TRBJ1-4, with a weak D call TRBD1 (5 bases). The CDR3 runs 14 residues. Deletions cut 1 base from V and 10 bases from J, with 13 bases between. Germline loops: CDR1 SGHVS, CDR2 FQNEAQ. CDR3: CASSLETVDGKLFF. The CDR3 DNA is TGTGCCAGCAGCTTAGAGACAGTGGATGGAAAACTGTTTTTT. The whole variable domain, filled in from reference TRBV7-8 and TRBJ1-4, reads GAGVSQSPRYKVAKRGQDVALRCDPISGHVSLFWYQQALGQGPEFLTYFQNEAQLDKSGLPSDRFFAERPEGSVSTLKIQRTQQEDSAVYLCASSLETVDGKLFFGSGTQLSVL.